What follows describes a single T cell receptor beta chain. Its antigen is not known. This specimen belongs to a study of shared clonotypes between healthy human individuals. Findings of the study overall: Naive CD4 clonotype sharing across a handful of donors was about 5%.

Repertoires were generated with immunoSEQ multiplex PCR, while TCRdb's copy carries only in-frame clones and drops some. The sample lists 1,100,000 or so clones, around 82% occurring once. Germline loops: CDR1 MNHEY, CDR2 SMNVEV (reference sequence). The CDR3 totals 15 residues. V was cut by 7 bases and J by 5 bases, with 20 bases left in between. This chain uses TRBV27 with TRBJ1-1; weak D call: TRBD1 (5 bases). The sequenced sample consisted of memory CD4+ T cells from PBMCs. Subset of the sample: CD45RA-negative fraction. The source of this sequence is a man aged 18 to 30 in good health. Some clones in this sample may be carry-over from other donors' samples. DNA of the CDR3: TGTGCCAGCATCGTGGTAGGCCAGGGCAGGACTGAAGCTTTCTTT. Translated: CASIVVGQGRTEAFF.